Listed below are T cell receptor beta chains from one sample, sequenced in a study of OX40 agonist ivuxolimab in advanced cancers. The method was immunoSEQ multiplex PCR; TCRdb's version includes in-frame clones alone and lacks a portion of them. The data contain about 41,000 clones, around four fifths of them singletons. The sample in question was CD4+ or CD8+ T cells sorted from blood, obtained in a trial of the OX40 agonist ivuxolimab. The receptors derive from an adult with an advanced solid tumor such as melanoma, head and neck, liver or kidney cancer. CDR3s include the opening cysteine and the closing phenylalanine or tryptophan. Fields, in order: clone size, J gene, D gene, CDR3 length, V gene, CDR3 DNA, CDR3 protein. A D gene is named only where the DNA matches it firmly. Rows may omit the clone size; those that give it use once, few, many or a size class.

NA	TRBJ2-1	TRBD1	15	TRBV9	TGTGCCAGCAGCGCTCCCGGGACAGGGGTTTGCGAGCAGTTCTTC	CASSAPGTGVCEQFF
NA	TRBJ1-6	NA	15	TRBV5-5	TGTGCCAGCAGCTTGGATAGGGTTGATAATTCACCCCTCCACTTT	CASSLDRVDNSPLHF
NA	TRBJ2-5	NA	16	TRBV7-9	TGTGCCAGCAGCTCGGTGGGACTCTCTGCTAGGGAGACCCAGTACTTC	CASSSVGLSARETQYF
NA	TRBJ1-6	NA	14	TRBV5-1	TGCGCCAGCAGCTTGGGCTACAGGGATTCACCCCTCCACTTT	CASSLGYRDSPLHF
few	TRBJ2-7	NA	13	TRBV19	TGTGCCAGTTCCGAAGCACGGGAAGGGGAGCAGTACTTC	CASSEAREGEQYF
NA	TRBJ2-7	NA	14	TRBV2	TGTGCCAGCAGGAAAGGGCCTGACTCCTACGAGCAGTACTTC	CASRKGPDSYEQYF
NA	TRBJ2-1	TRBD2	16	TRBV29-1	TGCAGCGTTGATAGCCGGACTAGCGGGACCTACAATGAGCAGTTCTTC	CSVDSRTSGTYNEQFF
NA	TRBJ2-2	NA	15	TRBV28	TGTGCCAGCAGTTCCCCCGGGGGTCGGAGCGGGGAGCTGTTTTTT	CASSSPGGRSGELFF
NA	TRBJ2-5	TRBD2	16	TRBV5-4	TGTGCCAGCAGCTCCTTCGGGACTACCCAGAAAGAGACCCAGTACTTC	CASSSFGTTQKETQYF
NA	TRBJ2-5	NA	11	TRBV30	TGTGCCTGGAGTAATGGAGAGACCCAGTACTTC	CAWSNGETQYF
few	TRBJ1-2	TRBD1	14	TRBV19	TGTGCCAGTAGCCCCCATAGCGGGACAGCTGACTACACCTTC	CASSPHSGTADYTF
few	TRBJ1-1	NA	11	TRBV7-9	TGTGCCAGCAGAGACAACACTGAAGCTTTCTTT	CASRDNTEAFF
NA	TRBJ2-3	NA	14	TRBV14	TGTGCCAGCAGCCACAAGGGTTTCGCAGATACGCAGTATTTT	CASSHKGFADTQYF
NA	TRBJ2-1	NA	16	TRBV10-1	TGCGCCAGCAGTCTTTTAGCGCGTAGCTCCTACAATGAGCAGTTCTTC	CASSLLARSSYNEQFF
NA	TRBJ2-7	NA	15	TRBV11-1	TGTGCCAGCAGCTTTAATAGTAACGGAGGCTACGAGCAGTACTTC	CASSFNSNGGYEQYF
NA	TRBJ2-5	NA	16	TRBV7-8	TGTGCCAGCAGCTTCCGGGACATAAACCGAGGAGAGACCCAGTACTTC	CASSFRDINRGETQYF
NA	TRBJ2-5	NA	13	TRBV2	TGTGCCAGCAAAGGGGACAACCAAGAGACCCAGTACTTC	CASKGDNQETQYF
NA	TRBJ2-7	TRBD1	13	TRBV6-1	TGTGCCAGCGACAGGGTGGGCTCCTACGAGCAGTACTTC	CASDRVGSYEQYF
once	TRBJ1-5	TRBD1	17	TRBV2	TGTGCCAGCAGTACGGGACAGGGAGGGCATAGCAATCAGCCCCAGCATTTT	CASSTGQGGHSNQPQHF
NA	TRBJ2-5	NA	15	TRBV4-1	TGCGCCAGCAGCCAAGATGGTCAATCCCAAGAGACCCAGTACTTC	CASSQDGQSQETQYF
many	TRBJ1-2	TRBD1	16	TRBV6-5	TGTGCCAGCAGTTACGTACGGACAGGGGGCTCCTATGGCTACACCTTC	CASSYVRTGGSYGYTF
NA	TRBJ2-7	NA	14	TRBV25-1	TGTGCCAGCAGTGAATCCGGGGTTCGGAACGAGCAGTACTTC	CASSESGVRNEQYF
NA	TRBJ2-7	TRBD1	15	TRBV7-9	TGTGCCAGCAGCTCCAGGGCAGGGGGCCACTACGAGCAGTACTTC	CASSSRAGGHYEQYF
NA	TRBJ2-7	NA	17	TRBV10-3	TGTGCCATCAGTGAGTCGGAGGCCGACCTTTCCCGCCACGAGCAGTACTTC	CAISESEADLSRHEQYF
NA	TRBJ2-7	TRBD2	16	TRBV19	TGTGCCACCGAACGGGACGGGGCTAGCGGGAGTGGGGAGCAGTACTTC	CATERDGASGSGEQYF
NA	TRBJ2-1	NA	11	TRBV4-2	TGTGCCAGCAGCCAAGGGATGGAAAAGTTCTTC	CASSQGMEKFF
NA	TRBJ2-5	NA	13	TRBV15	TGTGCCACCAGCAGAAGCGGACAAGAGACCCAGTACTTC	CATSRSGQETQYF
NA	TRBJ1-1	NA	14	TRBV9	TGTGCCAGCAGCGTAACGTTAGTGAACACTGAAGCTTTCTTT	CASSVTLVNTEAFF
NA	TRBJ2-4	TRBD2	15	TRBV7-9	TGTGCCAGCAGCTTCGGGACTAGCGGGATCGGGATTCTGGTTTTC	CASSFGTSGIGILVF
NA	TRBJ2-1	NA	11	TRBV5-1	TGCGCCAGCAGCTTGGTTGATGAGCAGTTCTTC	CASSLVDEQFF
NA	TRBJ2-1	TRBD2	15	TRBV19	TGTGCCAGTAGTGCCTCTTCTAGCGGGGGGAATGAGCAGTTCTTC	CASSASSSGGNEQFF
NA	TRBJ2-1	NA	13	TRBV19	TGTGCCAGTAGGACTGTAATAAGTGCTGAGCAGTTCTTC	CASRTVISAEQFF
NA	TRBJ1-1	NA	14	TRBV6-5	TGTGCCAGCAGTTACCCGGGACGGAACACTGAAGCTTTCTTT	CASSYPGRNTEAFF
NA	TRBJ2-1	TRBD1	17	TRBV27	TGTGCCAGCAGCCGAACTCGGACAGGGCGCCCTTACAATGAGCAGTTCTTC	CASSRTRTGRPYNEQFF
NA	TRBJ1-4	NA	13	TRBV19	TGTGCCAGTAGCGTTGCAACTAATGAAAAACTGTTTTTT	CASSVATNEKLFF
NA	TRBJ2-5	NA	16	TRBV4-1	TGCGCCAGCAGCCAAGGTCAGGCCTTAGGTCAAGAGACCCAGTACTTC	CASSQGQALGQETQYF
NA	TRBJ2-1	NA	11	TRBV7-8	TGTGCCAGCAGCTTAGTGGATGAGCAGTTCTTC	CASSLVDEQFF
NA	TRBJ2-5	NA	14	TRBV6-1	TGTGCCAGCAGTGAAGCGGGCTGGGGGGAGACCCAGTACTTC	CASSEAGWGETQYF
NA	TRBJ1-2	NA	15	TRBV19	TGTGCCAGCCGGCCCGGAAGGGGGGCCCTCTGGGGCTACACCTTC	CASRPGRGALWGYTF
NA	TRBJ1-2	NA	12	TRBV19	TGTGCCAGTAGTATGGACACCTATGGCTACACCTTC	CASSMDTYGYTF
NA	TRBJ2-5	NA	13	TRBV7-7	TGTGCTAGCACCCCCGTCCGCCCAGGGACCCAGTACTTC	CASTPVRPGTQYF
few	TRBJ1-5	NA	15	TRBV19	TGTGCCAGTAGGGGGACCGTGTATAGCAATCAGCCCCAGCATTTT	CASRGTVYSNQPQHF
NA	TRBJ2-1	TRBD1	15	TRBV5-1	TGCGCCAGCAGCTTGGCTGGACAGGGAAGCAATGAGCAGTTCTTC	CASSLAGQGSNEQFF
NA	TRBJ1-6	NA	15	TRBV7-2	TGTGCCAGCAGCCCCATGGGCAGCTATAATTCACCCCTCCACTTT	CASSPMGSYNSPLHF
NA	TRBJ2-1	NA	13	TRBV12-5	TGTGCTAGTGGTAGCAAGGTGGACAATGAGCAGTTCTTC	CASGSKVDNEQFF
NA	TRBJ1-6	NA	13	TRBV6-6	TGTGCCAGCAGTTACGAGGGCCGCTCACCCCTCCACTTT	CASSYEGRSPLHF
NA	TRBJ2-2	TRBD1	16	TRBV7-8	TGTGCCAGCAGGCCCCTCCGAGACAGGGTCACCGGGGAGCTGTTTTTT	CASRPLRDRVTGELFF
NA	TRBJ2-7	NA	15	TRBV7-2	TGTGCCAGCAGCTTAGCTACGGGAGTGCTCTACGAGCAGTACTTC	CASSLATGVLYEQYF
NA	TRBJ2-3	TRBD1	16	TRBV4-1	TGCGCCAGCAGCCGCAGGACAGGGGAGTGGACAGATACGCAGTATTTT	CASSRRTGEWTDTQYF
NA	TRBJ1-5	NA	14	TRBV5-1	TGCGCCAGCAGCTTGGAGGGGCTTAATCAGCCCCAGCATTTT	CASSLEGLNQPQHF
NA	TRBJ2-5	NA	14	TRBV5-6	TGTGCCAGCAGCTACTTGCGATCCGGGGAGACCCAGTACTTC	CASSYLRSGETQYF